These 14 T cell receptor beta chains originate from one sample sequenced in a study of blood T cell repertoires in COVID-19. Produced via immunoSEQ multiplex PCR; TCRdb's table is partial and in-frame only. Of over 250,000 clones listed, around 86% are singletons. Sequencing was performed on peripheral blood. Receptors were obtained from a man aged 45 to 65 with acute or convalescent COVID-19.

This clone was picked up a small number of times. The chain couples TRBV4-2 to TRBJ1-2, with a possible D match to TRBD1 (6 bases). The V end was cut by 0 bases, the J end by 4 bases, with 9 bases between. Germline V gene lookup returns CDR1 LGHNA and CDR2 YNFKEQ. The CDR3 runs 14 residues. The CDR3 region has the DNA TGTGCCAGCAGCCAAGACAGGGGTCTCTATGGCTACACCTTC. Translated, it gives CASSQDRGLYGYTF.

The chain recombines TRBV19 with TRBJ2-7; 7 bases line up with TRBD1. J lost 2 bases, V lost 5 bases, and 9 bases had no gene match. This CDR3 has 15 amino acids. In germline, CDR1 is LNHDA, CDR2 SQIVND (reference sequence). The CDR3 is CASSGRQGPTYEQYF. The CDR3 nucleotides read TGTGCCAGTAGTGGGCGACAGGGACCTACCTACGAGCAGTACTTC.

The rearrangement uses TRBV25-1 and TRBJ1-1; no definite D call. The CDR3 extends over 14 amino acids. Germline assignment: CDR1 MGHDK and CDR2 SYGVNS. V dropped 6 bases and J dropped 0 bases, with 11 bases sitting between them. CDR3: CASSSLVMNTEAFF. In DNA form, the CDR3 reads TGTGCCAGCAGCTCCTTAGTCATGAACACTGAAGCTTTCTTT.

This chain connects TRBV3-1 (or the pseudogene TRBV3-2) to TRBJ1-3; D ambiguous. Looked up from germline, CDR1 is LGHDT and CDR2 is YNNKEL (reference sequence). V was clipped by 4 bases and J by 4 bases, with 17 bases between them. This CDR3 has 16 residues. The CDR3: CASSPLDSPGGNTIYF. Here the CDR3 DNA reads TGTGCCAGCAGCCCCTTGGACTCTCCGGGGGGAAACACCATATATTTT.

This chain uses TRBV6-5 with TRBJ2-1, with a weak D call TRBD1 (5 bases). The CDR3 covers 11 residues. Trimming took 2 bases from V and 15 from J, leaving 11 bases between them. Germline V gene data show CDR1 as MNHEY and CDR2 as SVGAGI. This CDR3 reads CASSYRSRGFF. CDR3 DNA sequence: TGTGCCAGCAGTTACAGGTCTAGGGGGTTCTTC.

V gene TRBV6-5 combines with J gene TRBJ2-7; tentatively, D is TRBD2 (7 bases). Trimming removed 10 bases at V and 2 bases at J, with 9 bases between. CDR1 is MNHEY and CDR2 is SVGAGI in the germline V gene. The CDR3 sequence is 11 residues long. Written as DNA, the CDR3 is TGTGCCACCGGGGGGCCCTACGAGCAGTACTTC. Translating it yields CATGGPYEQYF.

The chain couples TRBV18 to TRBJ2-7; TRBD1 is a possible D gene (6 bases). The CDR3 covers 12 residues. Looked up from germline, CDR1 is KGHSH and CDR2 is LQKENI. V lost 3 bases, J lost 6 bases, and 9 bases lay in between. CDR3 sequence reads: CASSPDSGEQYF. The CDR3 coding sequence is TGTGCCAGCTCACCGGACAGCGGCGAGCAGTACTTC.

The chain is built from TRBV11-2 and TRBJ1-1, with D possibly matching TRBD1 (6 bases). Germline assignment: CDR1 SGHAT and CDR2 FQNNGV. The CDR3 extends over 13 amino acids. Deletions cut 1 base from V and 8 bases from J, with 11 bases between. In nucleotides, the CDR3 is TGTGCCAGCAGCTTAGTGCGGACAGCCGAAGCTTTCTTT. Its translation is CASSLVRTAEAFF.

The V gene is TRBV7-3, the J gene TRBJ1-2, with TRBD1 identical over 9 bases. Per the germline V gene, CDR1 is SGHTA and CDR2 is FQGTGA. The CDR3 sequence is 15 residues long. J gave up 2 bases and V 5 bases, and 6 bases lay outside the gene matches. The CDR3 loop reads CASSPGQGSNYGYTF. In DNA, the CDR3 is TGTGCCAGCAGCCCCGGACAGGGGAGCAACTATGGCTACACCTTC.

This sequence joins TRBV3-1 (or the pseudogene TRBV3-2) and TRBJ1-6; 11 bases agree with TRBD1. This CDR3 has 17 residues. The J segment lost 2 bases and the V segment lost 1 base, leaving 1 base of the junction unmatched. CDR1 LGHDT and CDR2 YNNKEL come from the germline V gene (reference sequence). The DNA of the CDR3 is TGTGCCAGCAGCCAAGCGGACAGGGGGCCCTATAATTCACCCCTCCACTTT. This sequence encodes CASSQADRGPYNSPLHF.

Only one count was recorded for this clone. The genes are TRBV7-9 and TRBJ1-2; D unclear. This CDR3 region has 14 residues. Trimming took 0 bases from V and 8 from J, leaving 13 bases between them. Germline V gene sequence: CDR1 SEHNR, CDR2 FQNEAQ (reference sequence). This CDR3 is CASSLAGAVSGYTF. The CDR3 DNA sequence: TGTGCCAGCAGCTTAGCGGGAGCTGTCTCGGGCTACACCTTC. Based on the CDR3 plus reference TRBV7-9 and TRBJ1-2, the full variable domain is DTGVSQNPRHKITKRGQNVTFRCDPISEHNRLYWYRQTLGQGPEFLTYFQNEAQLEKSRLLSDRFSAERPKGSFSTLEIQRTEQGDSAMYLCASSLAGAVSGYTFGSGTRLTVV.

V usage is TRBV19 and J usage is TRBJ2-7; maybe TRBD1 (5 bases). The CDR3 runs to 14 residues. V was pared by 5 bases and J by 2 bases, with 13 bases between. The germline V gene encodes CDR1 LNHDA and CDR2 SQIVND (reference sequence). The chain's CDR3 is CASSFGHGPYEQYF. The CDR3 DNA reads TGTGCCAGTAGTTTCGGACACGGACCCTACGAGCAGTACTTC.

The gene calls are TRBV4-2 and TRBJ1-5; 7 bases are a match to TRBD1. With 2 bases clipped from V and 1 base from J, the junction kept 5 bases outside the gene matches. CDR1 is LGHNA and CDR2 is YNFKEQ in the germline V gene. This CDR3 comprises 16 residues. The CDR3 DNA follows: TGTGCCAGCAGCCAATCCCGGACAGGAAGCAATCAGCCCCAGCATTTT. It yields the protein CASSQSRTGSNQPQHF.

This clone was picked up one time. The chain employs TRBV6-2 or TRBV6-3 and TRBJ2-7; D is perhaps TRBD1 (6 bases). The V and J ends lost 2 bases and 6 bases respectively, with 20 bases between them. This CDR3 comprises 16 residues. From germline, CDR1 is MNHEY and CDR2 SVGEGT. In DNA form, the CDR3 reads TGTGCCAGCAGTTACCGTGGTTTACAGGGCCAAGGCGAGCAGTACTTC. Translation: CASSYRGLQGQGEQYF.